Listed here is a single TCR beta chain. Antigen unknown. The CDR3 length is 17 residues. Deletions cut 0 bases from V and 0 bases from J, with 12 bases between. The data were produced by immunoSEQ multiplex PCR, yet TCRdb's version contains in-frame clones alone and is incomplete. The sample carries under 200,000 clones, approximately 91% recorded once. This entry belongs to a study of T cell responses to AZD1222 COVID-19 vaccine. Study background: Second-dose timings of about 4 or about 12 weeks were pooled. Study-wide results and caveats: With two AZD1222 doses given, Spike-specific TCR breadth and depth both rose. The reported proportion of spike-specific TCRs targeting unmutated variant regions was nearly half. White British ancestry dominated among donors, who included more females, and clonal diversity was possibly underestimated.

The sample consisted of peripheral blood, taken on day 0 of AZD1222 vaccination. The chain combines TRBV23-1 with TRBJ1-3; D is perhaps TRBD1 (6 bases). TRBV23-1 is placed among ORFs of uncertain function. The clonotype originates from an adult in good health. In DNA form, the CDR3 reads TGCGCCAGCAGTCAATCCCGGACAGCCAGCTCTGGAAACACCATATATTTT. Translating it yields CASSQSRTASSGNTIYF.